The 21 T cell receptor beta chains below come from one sample, sequenced in a study of T-cell memory formation after mild COVID-19. Each CDR3 protein gets one entry after TCRdb re-called the 5' RACE reads with MiXCR. The table shows roughly 610,000 distinct CDR3 sequences, with 15% to 20% occurring only once. Sample: PBMCs or a T cell subset sorted from them (not recorded which). The receptors were gathered from an adult woman who had mild COVID-19 (a few samples of this study predate the infection). Cell type and time point are not known.

V usage is TRBV5-1 and J usage is TRBJ2-7, with D tentatively TRBD2 (5 bases). CDR1 SGHRS and CDR2 YFSETQ come from the germline V gene. CDR3 length: 14 amino acids. V was clipped by 0 bases and J by 3 bases, with 10 bases between them. CDR3: CASSLAGRGYEQYF. The CDR3 DNA reads TGCGCCAGCAGCTTGGCGGGGAGAGGCTACGAGCAGTACTTC.

Note on this clonotype: The junction departs from the called germline gene at one end, perhaps through a read error. The gene calls are TRBV19 and TRBJ1-2, with D maybe TRBD1 (6 bases). From germline, CDR1 is LNHDA and CDR2 SQIVND (reference sequence). The CDR3 is 14 residues long. CDR3 region: CATSPVQGINGYTF. The DNA for the CDR3 is TGTGCCACTAGTCCGGTCCAGGGGATTAATGGCTACACCTTC.

This clonotype was picked up a small number of times. The V and J genes are TRBV9 and TRBJ2-2, with 8 bases aligning to TRBD1. The CDR3 is made up of 16 amino acids. Germline V lookup: CDR1 SGDLS, CDR2 YYNGEE. V gave up 4 bases and J gave up 4 bases; unmatched junction bases: 9. CDR3 loop: CASSLWTGSSTGELFF. The CDR3 DNA is TGTGCCAGCAGCCTATGGACAGGGTCAAGCACCGGGGAGCTGTTTTTT.

In its sample, this clonotype was seen a few times. The chain couples TRBV7-2 to TRBJ1-5; D remains ambiguous. Per the germline V gene, CDR1 is SGHTA and CDR2 is FQGNSA. This CDR3 comprises 13 residues. V lost 4 bases, J lost 4 bases, and 8 bases lay in between. This chain's CDR3 is CASSSDRNQPQHF. The CDR3 DNA sequence: TGTGCCAGCAGCTCGGACCGTAATCAGCCCCAGCATTTT.

This clonotype was detected a few times. The chain is built from TRBV5-1 and TRBJ1-1; 11 nucleotides align to TRBD1. This CDR3 is 15 amino acids long. V trimming: 4 bases; J trimming: 6 bases; junction bases outside the gene matches: 8. Germline V gene sequence: CDR1 SGHRS, CDR2 YFSETQ. The CDR3 DNA reads TGCGCCAGCAGCCTACGGGACAGGGGGTTATCTGAAGCTTTCTTT. Amino acid sequence: CASSLRDRGLSEAFF.

V usage is TRBV6-2 or TRBV6-3 and J usage is TRBJ2-5, with D uncertain. Trimming left V 0 bases short and J 4 bases short, with 15 bases between. The CDR3 has 16 residues. From germline, CDR1 is MNHEY and CDR2 SVGEGT. The CDR3 loop is CASSYSASRLGETQYF. The CDR3 coding sequence is TGTGCCAGCAGTTACTCCGCCTCGCGCCTGGGAGAGACCCAGTACTTC.

This chain uses TRBV12-3 or TRBV12-4 with TRBJ2-1, with 7 nucleotides matching TRBD1. This CDR3 has 14 residues. The J segment lost 6 bases and the V segment lost 3 bases, leaving 5 bases of the junction unmatched. The chain's CDR3 is CASSFWSGGNEQFF. CDR3 nucleotides: TGTGCCAGCAGTTTCTGGTCAGGGGGCAATGAGCAGTTCTTC.

The chain carries TRBV3-1 and TRBJ2-2, with D unclear. There are 15 residues in the CDR3. V shed 5 bases and J shed 2 bases, with 12 bases lying between them. Per germline, CDR1 LGHDT and CDR2 YNNKEL (reference sequence). In DNA form, the CDR3 reads TGTGCCAGCAGCTACCGGGCCGTCAACACCGGGGAGCTGTTTTTT. It encodes CASSYRAVNTGELFF.

This clonotype has ten or more counts. This chain joins TRBV27 and TRBJ2-7; D remains ambiguous. The CDR3 runs to 13 residues. Germline V gene sequence: CDR1 MNHEY, CDR2 SMNVEV (reference sequence). Trimming took off 0 bases at V and 1 base at J, with 4 bases between the two ends. As DNA, the CDR3 is TGTGCCAGCAGTTTATCGGAATCCTACGAGCAGTACTTC. It specifies CASSLSESYEQYF.

This clonotype was observed many times. The CDR3 nucleotides are TGTGCCAGCAGTTGGGACAGCTCCTACAATGAGCAGTTCTTC. Protein product: CASSWDSSYNEQFF. The V call is TRBV12-3 or TRBV12-4, the J call TRBJ2-1; 7 bases are shared with TRBD1. The V segment lost 4 bases and the J segment 0 bases; nucleotides outside the gene matches: 0. The CDR3 runs to 14 residues.

The V gene is TRBV30, the J gene TRBJ1-5; D is unclear. Germline values: CDR1 GTSNPN, CDR2 SVGIG (reference sequence). Trimming stripped 2 bases from V and 2 bases from J, with 22 bases between. This CDR3 region has 18 residues. In nucleotides, the CDR3 is TGTGCCTGGAGTAAAAGGGCCTCCGCGGCTGTTCGCAATCAGCCCCAGCATTTT. Protein sequence: CAWSKRASAAVRNQPQHF.

CDR3 bases: TGTGCCAGTGGGGGGACAGGGAGGAGGAACACTGAAGCTTTCTTT. Translating it yields CASGGTGRRNTEAFF. The chain couples TRBV19 to TRBJ1-1; 9 positions match TRBD1. Germline assignment: CDR1 LNHDA and CDR2 SQIVND (reference sequence). Trimming took 8 bases from V and 1 from J; bases not matched to a gene: 8. The CDR3 totals 15 residues.

This clonotype has more than one count but fewer than ten. The V gene is TRBV15, the J gene TRBJ1-4; the D is unclear. This CDR3 has 12 residues. The germline V gene encodes CDR1 LNHNV and CDR2 YYDKDF (reference sequence). The V end lost 1 base, the J end lost 5 bases, and 2 bases lay between the germline ends. CDR3 residues: CATSRGNEKLFF. The CDR3 bases are TGTGCCACCAGCAGAGGAAATGAAAAACTGTTTTTT.

This clonotype was observed a few times. The rearrangement uses TRBV4-2 and TRBJ2-5; the match to TRBD2 covers 9 bases. With 1 base clipped from V and 0 bases from J, the junction kept 9 bases outside the gene matches. CDR1 is LGHNA and CDR2 is YNFKEQ in the germline V gene. The CDR3 runs to 18 residues. The CDR3 protein is CASSQGSGGNLYQETQYF. CDR3 nucleotides: TGTGCCAGCAGCCAAGGAAGCGGGGGGAACCTGTACCAAGAGACCCAGTACTTC.

V usage is TRBV29-1 and J usage is TRBJ2-1, with 12 positions matching TRBD1. CDR1 SQVTM and CDR2 ANQGSEA come from the germline V gene. V shed 8 bases and J 7 bases; nucleotides not matched to a gene: 12. This CDR3 region has 15 residues. The CDR3 is CSLREGQGASNEQFF. CDR3 sequence (DNA): TGCAGCCTGCGGGAGGGACAGGGGGCTTCTAATGAGCAGTTCTTC.

The chain employs TRBV14 and TRBJ2-3, with 8 bases fitting TRBD1. V lost 2 bases and J lost 4; bases outside the gene matches: 8. CDR1 SGHDN and CDR2 FVKESK come from the germline V gene. The CDR3 has 16 amino acids. The CDR3 region is CASSQLQTGVADTQYF. DNA for the CDR3: TGTGCCAGCAGCCAACTTCAGACAGGGGTGGCAGATACGCAGTATTTT. The variable domain in full, with the rest retrieved from reference TRBV14 and TRBJ2-3, is EAGVTQFPSHSVIEKGQTVTLRCDPISGHDNLYWYRRVMGKEIKFLLHFVKESKQDESGMPNNRFLAERTGGTYSTLKVQPAELEDSGVYFCASSQLQTGVADTQYFGPGTRLTVL.

The gene calls are TRBV12-3 or TRBV12-4 and TRBJ1-1, with a tentative D call TRBD1 (5 bases). This CDR3 is built from 13 residues. Trimming shortened V by 5 bases and J by 3 bases, and 10 bases separated the two germline ends. CDR3 DNA: TGTGCCAGCAGTGCAGGGTACGACACTGAAGCTTTCTTT. This encodes CASSAGYDTEAFF.

V is TRBV6-1 and J is TRBJ2-2; D may be TRBD1 (5 bases). V was shortened by 10 bases and J by 7 bases, with 22 bases between the two germline ends. The CDR3 spans 15 residues. CDR1 MNHNS and CDR2 SASEGT come from the germline V gene. In nucleotides, the CDR3 is TGTGCCACCCGGATTGAAAGGGGTGGGAACGGGGAGCTGTTTTTT. This translates into CATRIERGGNGELFF.

In its sample, this clonotype was seen a few times. The chain has TRBV20-1 and TRBJ2-3; 7 positions agree with TRBD2. There are 16 residues in the CDR3. The V and J ends lost 3 bases and 10 bases, in that order; junction bases with no gene match: 19. CDR1 and CDR2 from the germline V gene are DFQATT and SNEGSKA (reference sequence). CDR3 nucleotides: TGCAGTGCTAGGGACCTAGCGGAGGCCATGGTCCTGGCGCAGTATTTT. It specifies CSARDLAEAMVLAQYF.

The V and J genes are TRBV20-1 and TRBJ2-1; D uncertain. Germline V lookup: CDR1 DFQATT, CDR2 SNEGSKA (reference sequence). The V end lost 3 bases, the J end lost 8 bases, and 11 bases lay between the germline ends. The CDR3 runs to 12 residues. The CDR3 here is CSARDQPDEQFF. CDR3 bases: TGCAGTGCTAGGGACCAGCCGGATGAGCAGTTCTTC.

This clonotype was seen repeatedly, ten times or more. V gene TRBV20-1 combines with J gene TRBJ1-5; D gene uncertain. Germline V CDR1 and CDR2: DFQATT, SNEGSKA (reference sequence). Trimming took 3 bases from V and 0 from J, leaving 12 bases between them. This CDR3 is built from 15 residues. The CDR3 DNA sequence: TGCAGTGCTAGTATCGCTGGGAATAGCAATCAGCCCCAGCATTTT. It is translated as CSASIAGNSNQPQHF.